This T cell receptor beta chain was identified during a study of T cells in Graves' hyperthyroidism and ophthalmopathy. Amplified TCR beta CDR3 regions came from RNA transcripts. The HTBI primer set drove a first-round RT-PCR of the TCR CDR3. TCRdb reprocessed the multiplex PCR reads with MiXCR, giving one entry per CDR3 protein. The data hold under 40,000 distinct CDR3 sequences, with approximately 52% observed a single time. The study excluded patients with uncontrolled infection, other autoimmune disease, pregnancy or lactation. Diagnoses were made from clinical symptoms, serum measures (thyroxine and TRAb), thyroid ultrasound and orbital computed tomography. Germline loops: CDR1 SGHAT, CDR2 FQNNGV. The V end was cut by 1 base, the J end by 0 bases, with 7 bases between. The CDR3 sequence is 15 residues long.

The material sequenced was blood. The TCR sequence derives from a woman aged 40 to 55 with Graves' ophthalmopathy. The gene calls are TRBV11-2 and TRBJ2-1; D uncertain. The DNA for the CDR3 is TGTGCCAGCAGCTTAGTCCTAGGCTCCTACAATGAGCAGTTCTTC. As protein: CASSLVLGSYNEQFF.